Listed below are T cell receptor beta chains from one sample, sequenced in a study of blood T cell repertoires in COVID-19. The repertoire was sequenced with immunoSEQ multiplex PCR; TCRdb's copy has only in-frame clones and lacks some. The repertoire consists of approximately 190,000 clones, with roughly 80% occurring once and the leading ten covering 13% to 15%. Sequencing was performed on peripheral blood. Receptor source: a man aged 25 to 40 with active or convalescent COVID-19. Both conserved end residues are part of each CDR3. Each record gives: V gene, J gene, clone size, D gene, CDR3 DNA, CDR3 protein. The D gene is left open where the match is weak. Clone size appears in some rows only: once, few, many, or a class for an expanded clone.

V: TRBV29-1
J: TRBJ2-1
size: NA
D: TRBD2
DNA: TGCAGCGTTGAGAAGGTAGGGAGGGGTAGCAATGAGCAGTTCTTC
CDR3: CSVEKVGRGSNEQFF

V: TRBV11-3
J: TRBJ2-3
size: once
D: NA
DNA: TGTGCCAGCAGCTTAAGGGAGACAGATACGCAGTATTTT
CDR3: CASSLRETDTQYF

V: TRBV11-2
J: TRBJ2-2
size: NA
D: TRBD2
DNA: TGTGCCAGCAGCCCATGGACTAGTTGGAACACCGGGGAGCTGTTTTTT
CDR3: CASSPWTSWNTGELFF

V: TRBV6-1
J: TRBJ2-1
size: NA
D: TRBD2
DNA: TGTGCCAGCAGTGTGATCTTAGCGGGAGGGCCCCATGAGCAGTTCTTC
CDR3: CASSVILAGGPHEQFF

V: TRBV27
J: TRBJ1-4
size: NA
D: NA
DNA: TGTGCCAGCAGCCTAAGACAGCTGGCTAATGAAAAACTGTTTTTT
CDR3: CASSLRQLANEKLFF

V: TRBV4-1
J: TRBJ2-7
size: NA
D: NA
DNA: TGCGCCAGCAGCCACATGGAGCAACCTTACGAGCAGTACTTC
CDR3: CASSHMEQPYEQYF

V: TRBV6-5
J: TRBJ2-1
size: NA
D: TRBD1
DNA: TGTGCCAGCAGCCCCGGACAGGGGACTTACAATGAGCAGTTCTTC
CDR3: CASSPGQGTYNEQFF

V: TRBV24-1
J: TRBJ2-7
size: NA
D: TRBD1
DNA: TGTGCCACCAGTGATATACCGGGGACAGGAAACTACGAGCAGTACTTC
CDR3: CATSDIPGTGNYEQYF

V: TRBV11-2
J: TRBJ1-2
size: NA
D: TRBD1
DNA: TGTGCCAGCAGCTTAGAGGCGACAGGGTCCTATGGCTACACCTTC
CDR3: CASSLEATGSYGYTF

V: TRBV5-1
J: TRBJ2-3
size: NA
D: TRBD2
DNA: TGCGCCAGCCGCGGGGGGGCGGCAGATACGCAGTATTTT
CDR3: CASRGGAADTQYF

V: TRBV20-1
J: TRBJ2-3
size: NA
D: TRBD2
DNA: TGCAGTGCTAGTGGGCGGGGGGGCCTTGGAGATACGCAGTATTTT
CDR3: CSASGRGGLGDTQYF

V: TRBV10-3
J: TRBJ2-7
size: NA
D: TRBD1
DNA: TGTGCCATCAGTGCAGGACAGGGCGACGAGCAGTACTTC
CDR3: CAISAGQGDEQYF

V: TRBV11-3
J: TRBJ2-3
size: NA
D: TRBD2
DNA: TGTGCCAGCAGCTTCCGACTAGCGGGAGGAGGAGATACGCAGTATTTT
CDR3: CASSFRLAGGGDTQYF

V: TRBV7-9
J: TRBJ1-3
size: NA
D: TRBD1
DNA: TGTGCCAGCAGCTCTAACAGGGGTTTGGAAGGAAACACCATATATTTT
CDR3: CASSSNRGLEGNTIYF

V: TRBV12-5
J: TRBJ1-3
size: NA
D: TRBD1
DNA: TGTGCTAGTGGTTTGGTACTCGACAGGGTAGCTGGAAACACCATATATTTT
CDR3: CASGLVLDRVAGNTIYF

V: TRBV28
J: TRBJ1-5
size: NA
D: NA
DNA: TGTGCCAGCAGTTGGGGACTGCGAGATCAGCCCCAGCATTTT
CDR3: CASSWGLRDQPQHF

V: TRBV2
J: TRBJ1-1
size: NA
D: TRBD1
DNA: TGTGCCAGCAGTGATAAGAACAGGGGGCCGGGGACTGAAGCTTTCTTT
CDR3: CASSDKNRGPGTEAFF

V: TRBV7-2
J: TRBJ1-6
size: once
D: TRBD1
DNA: TGTGCCAGCAGCTCACCGGCGGGACAGGGTTATAATTCACCCCTCCACTTT
CDR3: CASSSPAGQGYNSPLHF

V: TRBV18
J: TRBJ2-1
size: NA
D: TRBD2
DNA: TGTGCCAGCTCCCCTACTAGCGGGACCTACAATGAGCAGTTCTTC
CDR3: CASSPTSGTYNEQFF

V: TRBV12-3/TRBV12-4
J: TRBJ1-1
size: NA
D: NA
DNA: TGTGCCAGCAGTTCGACAGGGAACACTGAAGCTTTCTTT
CDR3: CASSSTGNTEAFF

V: TRBV9
J: TRBJ2-2
size: NA
D: TRBD1
DNA: TGTGCCAGCAGCGCCAGGACAGGGGCGAACACCGGGGAGCTGTTTTTT
CDR3: CASSARTGANTGELFF

V: TRBV9
J: TRBJ1-1
size: NA
D: NA
DNA: TGTGCCAGCAGCGCGGACATTGAGGGGAGGAAAGCTTTCTTT
CDR3: CASSADIEGRKAFF